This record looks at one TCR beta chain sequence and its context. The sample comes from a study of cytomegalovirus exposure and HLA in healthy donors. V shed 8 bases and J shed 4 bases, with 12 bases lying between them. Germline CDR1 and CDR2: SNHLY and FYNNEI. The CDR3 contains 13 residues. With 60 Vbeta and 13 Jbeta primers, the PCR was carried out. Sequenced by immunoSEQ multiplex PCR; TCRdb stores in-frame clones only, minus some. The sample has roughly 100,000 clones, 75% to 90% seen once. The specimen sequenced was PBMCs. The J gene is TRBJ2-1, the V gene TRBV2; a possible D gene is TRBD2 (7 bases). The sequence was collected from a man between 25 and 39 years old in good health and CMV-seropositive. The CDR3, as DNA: TGTGCCAGCTGGGGAGGGGGTTACAATGAGCAGTTCTTC. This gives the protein CASWGGGYNEQFF.